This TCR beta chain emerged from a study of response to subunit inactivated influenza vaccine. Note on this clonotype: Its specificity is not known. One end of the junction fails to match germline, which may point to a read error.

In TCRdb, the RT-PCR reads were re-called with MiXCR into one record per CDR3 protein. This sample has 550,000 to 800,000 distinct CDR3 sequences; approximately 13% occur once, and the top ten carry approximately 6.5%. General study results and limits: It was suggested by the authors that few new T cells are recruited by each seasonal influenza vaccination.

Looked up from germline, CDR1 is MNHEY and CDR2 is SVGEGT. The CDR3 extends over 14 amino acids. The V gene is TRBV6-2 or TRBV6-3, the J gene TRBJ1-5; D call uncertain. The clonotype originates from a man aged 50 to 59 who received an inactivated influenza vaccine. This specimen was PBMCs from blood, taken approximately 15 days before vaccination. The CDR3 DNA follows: TGTGCCAGCAGTTACTCGATTATGTACCAGCTCCAGCATTTT. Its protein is CASSYSIMYQLQHF.